These 10 T cell receptor beta chains came from one sample sequenced in a study of T cells in Graves' hyperthyroidism and ophthalmopathy. RNA transcripts provided the source from which TCR beta CDR3 regions were amplified. In the first-round RT-PCR of the TCR CDR3, the HTBI primer set was used. TCRdb re-analysed the multiplex PCR reads in MiXCR, keeping a single row per CDR3 protein. This table holds about 640,000 distinct CDR3 sequences, roughly 46% found once. Sequenced input: peripheral blood or thyroid tissue (not recorded which). The receptors here all came from an adult man with Graves' disease, either hyperthyroidism or ophthalmopathy (not recorded which).

The chain joins TRBV10-3 to TRBJ2-6; D remains ambiguous. The germline V gene encodes CDR1 ENHRY and CDR2 SYGVKD. With 2 bases removed from V and 14 bases from J, the gap between germline ends came to 1 base. The CDR3 consists of 9 residues. CDR3 coding DNA: TGTGCCATCAGTGAGCTCCTGACTTTC. Residues: CAISELLTF.

The V call is TRBV6-1, the J call TRBJ2-5, with 9 positions matching TRBD2. The CDR3 has 16 amino acids. Germline V CDR1 and CDR2: MNHNS, SASEGT. The V and J ends lost 6 bases and 1 base, in that order; junction bases with no gene match: 9. CDR3 protein: CASSQASGRFQETQYF. The CDR3 DNA sequence: TGTGCCAGCAGCCAGGCCAGCGGGAGGTTCCAAGAGACCCAGTACTTC.

This clonotype was counted many times. CDR3 in amino acids: CSVEDLNTIYF. CDR3 sequence (DNA): TGCAGCGTTGAAGATCTCAACACCATATATTTT. This rearrangement joins TRBV29-1 to TRBJ1-3; no reliable D call. Germline CDR1 SQVTM, CDR2 ANQGSEA. Trimming left V 0 bases short and J 7 bases short, with 4 bases between. There are 11 residues in the CDR3.

This clonotype was observed a single time. The V call is TRBV7-3, the J call TRBJ1-5, with 11 bases lining up with TRBD1. The CDR3 has 15 amino acids. Germline V lookup: CDR1 SGHTA, CDR2 FQGTGA. V trimming: 1 base; J trimming: 6 bases; junction bases outside the gene matches: 2. The chain's CDR3 is CASSLRDRGIQPQHF. CDR3 coding DNA: TGTGCCAGCAGCTTAAGGGACAGGGGGATTCAGCCCCAGCATTTT.

J is TRBJ1-3 and V is TRBV7-9; 9 positions agree with TRBD1. CDR1 and CDR2 (germline): SEHNR, FQNEAQ (reference sequence). The CDR3 runs to 14 residues. V trimming: 5 bases; J trimming: 9 bases; junction bases outside the gene matches: 8. DNA of the CDR3: TGTGCCAGCAGCGGGACAGGGATTGCCGGCACCATATATTTT. This gives the protein CASSGTGIAGTIYF.

The genes are TRBV29-1 and TRBJ2-7, with TRBD1 matching over 8 bases. The CDR3 runs to 14 residues. The germline V gene encodes CDR1 SQVTM and CDR2 ANQGSEA. V gave up 0 bases and J gave up 5 bases; unmatched junction bases: 6. In DNA, the CDR3 is TGCAGCGTTGAAGAAGGACAGGGCAACGACGAGCAGTACTTC. Its translation: CSVEEGQGNDEQYF.

The rearrangement joins TRBV7-9 to TRBJ1-2; maybe TRBD1 (6 bases). The CDR3 sequence is 18 residues long. The germline V gene has CDR1 SEHNR and CDR2 FQNEAQ (reference sequence). Trimming took off 5 bases at V and 8 bases at J, with 30 bases between the two ends. The CDR3 coding sequence is TGTGCCAGCAGCCAAGACCGGTGGGGGGGCCTCATGGCAGGGGGCTACACCTTC. This gives the protein CASSQDRWGGLMAGGYTF.

As concerns this clonotype: A much larger clone sits a single nucleotide away, making a read error possible. The rearrangement joins TRBV5-1 to TRBJ2-7; 9 positions agree with TRBD1. The V gene end was trimmed by 1 base and the J gene end by 6 bases; junction bases not matched to a gene: 5. Germline CDR1 and CDR2: SGHRS and YFSETQ. The CDR3 totals 14 residues. The CDR3 DNA is TGCGCCAGCAGCTTGCTGGGACAGGGAGGCGAGCAGTACTTC. Amino acids: CASSLLGQGGEQYF.

The chain joins TRBV25-1 to TRBJ1-2, with a possible D match to TRBD1 (5 bases). Trimming took 3 bases from V and 8 from J, leaving 13 bases between them. The CDR3 has 13 amino acids. Germline lookup yields CDR1 MGHDK and CDR2 SYGVNS. This chain's CDR3 is CASSEEEGNGYTF. The CDR3 DNA is TGTGCCAGCAGTGAGGAGGAGGGGAACGGCTACACCTTC.

The rearrangement uses TRBV7-2 and TRBJ2-5; TRBD1 might be the D (6 bases). V was trimmed by 1 base and J by 1 base, leaving 10 bases between them. The CDR3 is made up of 15 amino acids. Germline V lookup: CDR1 SGHTA, CDR2 FQGNSA. The CDR3 DNA follows: TGTGCCAGCAGCTTAGGCCGGACAGCCCAAGAGACCCAGTACTTC. Its protein is CASSLGRTAQETQYF.